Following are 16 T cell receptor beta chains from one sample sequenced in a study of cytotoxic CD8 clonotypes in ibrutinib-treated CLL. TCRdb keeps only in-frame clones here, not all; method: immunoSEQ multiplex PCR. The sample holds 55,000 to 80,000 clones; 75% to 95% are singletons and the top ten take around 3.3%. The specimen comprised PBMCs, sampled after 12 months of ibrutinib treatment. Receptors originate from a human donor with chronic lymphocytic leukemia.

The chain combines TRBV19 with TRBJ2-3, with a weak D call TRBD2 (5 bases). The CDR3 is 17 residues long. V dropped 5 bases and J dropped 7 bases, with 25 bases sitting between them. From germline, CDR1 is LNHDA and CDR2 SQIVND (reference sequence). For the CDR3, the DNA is TGTGCCAGTAGTCCCAGAACCGGGATCCCAGGCAGAAATACGCAGTATTTT. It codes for CASSPRTGIPGRNTQYF.

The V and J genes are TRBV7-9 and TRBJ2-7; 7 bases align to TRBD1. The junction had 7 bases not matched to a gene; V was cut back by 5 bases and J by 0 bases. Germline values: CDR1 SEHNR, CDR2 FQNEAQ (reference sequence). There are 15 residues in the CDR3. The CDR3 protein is CASSRSGTVSYEQYF. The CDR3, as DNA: TGTGCCAGCAGCCGATCCGGGACAGTCTCCTACGAGCAGTACTTC. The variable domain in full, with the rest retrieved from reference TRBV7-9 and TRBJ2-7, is DTGVSQNPRHKITKRGQNVTFRCDPISEHNRLYWYRQTLGQGPEFLTYFQNEAQLEKSRLLSDRFSAERPKGSFSTLEIQRTEQGDSAMYLCASSRSGTVSYEQYFGPGTRLTVT.

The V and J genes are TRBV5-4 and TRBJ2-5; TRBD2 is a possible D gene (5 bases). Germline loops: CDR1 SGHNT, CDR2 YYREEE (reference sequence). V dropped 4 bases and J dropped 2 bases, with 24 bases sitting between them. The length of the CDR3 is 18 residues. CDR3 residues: CASSGRGWLAAAQETQYF. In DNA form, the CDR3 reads TGTGCCAGCAGCGGTAGAGGGTGGCTAGCAGCCGCTCAAGAGACCCAGTACTTC. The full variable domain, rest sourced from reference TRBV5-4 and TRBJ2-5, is ETGVTQSPTHLIKTRGQQVTLRCSSQSGHNTVSWYQQALGQGPQFIFQYYREEENGRGNFPPRFSGLQFPNYSSELNVNALELDDSALYLCASSGRGWLAAAQETQYFGPGTRLLVL.

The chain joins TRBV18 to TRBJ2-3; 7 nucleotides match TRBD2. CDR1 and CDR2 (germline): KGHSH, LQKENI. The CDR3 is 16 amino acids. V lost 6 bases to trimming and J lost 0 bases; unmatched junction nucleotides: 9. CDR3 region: CASSQLALSSTDTQYF. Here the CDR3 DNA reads TGTGCCAGCTCCCAACTAGCGCTAAGCAGCACAGATACGCAGTATTTT.

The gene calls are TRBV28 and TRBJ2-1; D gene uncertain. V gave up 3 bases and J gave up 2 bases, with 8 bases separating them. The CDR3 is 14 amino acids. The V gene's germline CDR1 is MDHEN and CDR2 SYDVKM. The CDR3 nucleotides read TGTGCCAGCAGTTTTTTGGAAACCTACAATGAGCAGTTCTTC. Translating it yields CASSFLETYNEQFF.

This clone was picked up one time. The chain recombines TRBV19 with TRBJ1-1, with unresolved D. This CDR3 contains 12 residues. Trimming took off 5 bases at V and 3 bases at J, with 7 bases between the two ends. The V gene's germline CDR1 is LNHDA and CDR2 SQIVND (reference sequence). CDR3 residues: CASSFLDTEAFF. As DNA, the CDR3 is TGTGCCAGTAGTTTTTTGGACACTGAAGCTTTCTTT. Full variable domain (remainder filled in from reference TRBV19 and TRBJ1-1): DGGITQSPKYLFRKEGQNVTLSCEQNLNHDAMYWYRQDPGQGLRLIYYSQIVNDFQKGDIAEGYSVSREKKESFPLTVTSAQKNPTAFYLCASSFLDTEAFFGQGTRLTVV.

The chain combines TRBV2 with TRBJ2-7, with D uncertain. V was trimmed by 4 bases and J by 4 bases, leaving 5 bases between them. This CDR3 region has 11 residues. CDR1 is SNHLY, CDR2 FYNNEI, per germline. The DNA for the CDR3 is TGTGCCAGCAGTGTCTTATACGAGCAGTACTTC. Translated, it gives CASSVLYEQYF.

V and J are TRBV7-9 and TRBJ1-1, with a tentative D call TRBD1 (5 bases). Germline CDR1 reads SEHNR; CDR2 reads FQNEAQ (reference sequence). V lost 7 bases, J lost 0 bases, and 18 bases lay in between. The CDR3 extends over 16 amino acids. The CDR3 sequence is CASTRSSAGLNTEAFF. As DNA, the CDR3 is TGTGCCAGCACTCGGTCTTCGGCAGGGTTGAACACTGAAGCTTTCTTT.

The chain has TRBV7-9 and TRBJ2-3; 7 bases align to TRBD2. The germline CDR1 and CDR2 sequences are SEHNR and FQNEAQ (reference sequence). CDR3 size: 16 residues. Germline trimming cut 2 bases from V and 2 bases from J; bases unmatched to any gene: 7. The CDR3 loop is CASSLLLALYTDTQYF. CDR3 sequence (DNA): TGTGCCAGCAGCTTATTACTAGCGCTTTACACAGATACGCAGTATTTT.

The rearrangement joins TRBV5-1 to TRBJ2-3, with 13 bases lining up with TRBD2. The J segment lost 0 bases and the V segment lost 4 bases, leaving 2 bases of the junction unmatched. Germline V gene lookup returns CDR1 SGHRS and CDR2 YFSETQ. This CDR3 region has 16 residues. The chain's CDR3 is CASSQGLAGSTDTQYF. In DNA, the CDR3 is TGCGCCAGCAGCCAGGGACTAGCGGGAAGCACAGATACGCAGTATTTT.

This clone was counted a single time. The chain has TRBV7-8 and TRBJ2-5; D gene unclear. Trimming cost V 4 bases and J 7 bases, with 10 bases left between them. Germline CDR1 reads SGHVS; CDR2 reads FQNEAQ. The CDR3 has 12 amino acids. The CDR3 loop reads CASSYDARTQYF. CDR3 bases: TGTGCCAGCAGCTACGACGCAAGGACCCAGTACTTC.

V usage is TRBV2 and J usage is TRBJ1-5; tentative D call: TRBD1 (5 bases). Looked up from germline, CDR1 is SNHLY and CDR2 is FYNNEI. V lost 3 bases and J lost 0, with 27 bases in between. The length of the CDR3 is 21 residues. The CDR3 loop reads CASSEPRRRGELTYSNQPQHF. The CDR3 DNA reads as TGTGCCAGCAGTGAGCCCCGCCGGCGGGGGGAGCTGACTTATAGCAATCAGCCCCAGCATTTT. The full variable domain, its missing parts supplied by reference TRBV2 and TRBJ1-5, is EPEVTQTPSHQVTQMGQEVILRCVPISNHLYFYWYRQILGQKVEFLVSFYNNEISEKSEIFDDQFSVERPDGSNFTLKIRSTKLEDSAMYFCASSEPRRRGELTYSNQPQHFGDGTRLSIL.

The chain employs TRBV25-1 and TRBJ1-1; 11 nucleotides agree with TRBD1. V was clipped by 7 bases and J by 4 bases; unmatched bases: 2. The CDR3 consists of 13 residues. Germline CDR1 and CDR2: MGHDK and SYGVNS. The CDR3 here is CASTGTGGTEAFF. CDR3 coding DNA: TGTGCCAGCACTGGGACAGGGGGCACTGAAGCTTTCTTT.

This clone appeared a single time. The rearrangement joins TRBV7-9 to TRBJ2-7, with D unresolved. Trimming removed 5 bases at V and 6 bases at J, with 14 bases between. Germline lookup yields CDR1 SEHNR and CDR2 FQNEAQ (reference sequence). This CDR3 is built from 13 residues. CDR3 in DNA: TGTGCCAGCAGCGTCGGTCGACTGGGCGAGCAGTACTTC. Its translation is CASSVGRLGEQYF.

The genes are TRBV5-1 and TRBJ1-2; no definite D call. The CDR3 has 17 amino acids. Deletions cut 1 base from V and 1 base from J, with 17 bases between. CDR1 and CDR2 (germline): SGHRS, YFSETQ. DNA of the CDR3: TGCGCCAGCAGCTTGTACGGCGTAGACAAGTTTAACTATGGCTACACCTTC. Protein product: CASSLYGVDKFNYGYTF.

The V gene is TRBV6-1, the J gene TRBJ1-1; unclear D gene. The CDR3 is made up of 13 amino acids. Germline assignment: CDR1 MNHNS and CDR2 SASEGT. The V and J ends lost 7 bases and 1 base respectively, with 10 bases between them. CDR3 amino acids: CASKGRENTEAFF. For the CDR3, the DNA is TGTGCCAGCAAGGGCAGAGAGAACACTGAAGCTTTCTTT.